The 13 T cell receptor beta chains below all came from one sample that was sequenced in a study of blood T cells in healthy people across ages. Next came a second PCR, run for about 6 to 11 cycles, which used a sample-barcoded 5' primer along with a J-beta primer mix. TCRdb recomputed calls from the 5' RACE reads with MiXCR, one row per CDR3 protein. This table has over 600,000 distinct CDR3 sequences, roughly 46% appearing once. The sample consisted of blood. Receptors originate from a man older than 75 in good health.

The chain uses TRBV5-5 and TRBJ2-5; D remains ambiguous. The CDR3 runs 15 residues. V shed 0 bases and J shed 5 bases, with 14 bases lying between them. Germline loops: CDR1 SGHKS, CDR2 YYEKEE (reference sequence). Here the CDR3 DNA reads TGTGCCAGCAGCTTGGTTGGCCAGGCAGAGGAGACCCAGTACTTC. Amino acid sequence: CASSLVGQAEETQYF.

The chain's CDR3 is CASTRRALAGEKTDTQYF. In DNA, the CDR3 is TGTGCCAGCACCCGGCGGGCGCTAGCGGGAGAAAAGACAGATACGCAGTATTTT. The chain has TRBV6-1 and TRBJ2-3, with 10 positions matching TRBD2. The V gene's germline CDR1 is MNHNS and CDR2 SASEGT. V shed 7 bases and J 3 bases; nucleotides not matched to a gene: 16. This CDR3 region has 18 residues.

The gene calls are TRBV24-1 and TRBJ2-7; 11 nucleotides agree with TRBD2. The DNA end is more similar to TRBJ2-5, so the J call may be wrong. The CDR3 sequence is 15 residues long. From germline, CDR1 is KGHDR and CDR2 SFDVKD. Written as DNA, the CDR3 is TGTGCCACCAGTGACATAGCGGGAGGGGAAGAGACCCAGTACTTC. Amino acid sequence: CATSDIAGGEETQYF.

This clonotype was detected a few times. V usage is TRBV28 and J usage is TRBJ2-1; TRBD1 aligns across 10 bases. The CDR3 consists of 16 residues. Per germline, CDR1 MDHEN and CDR2 SYDVKM. V shed 6 bases and J 2 bases; nucleotides not matched to a gene: 7. Here the CDR3 reads CASSVTGTGAYNEQFF. CDR3 sequence (DNA): TGTGCCAGCAGCGTAACCGGGACAGGGGCCTACAATGAGCAGTTCTTC.

The chain is built from TRBV7-2 and TRBJ2-3, with 9 bases fitting TRBD2. CDR1 and CDR2 from the germline V gene are SGHTA and FQGNSA. The CDR3 length is 19 residues. Trimming at V came to 0 bases and at J to 4 bases, leaving 14 bases not matched to a gene. The CDR3 region has the DNA TGTGCCAGCAGCTTAGCGCGGGGCGGGAGGGCCGTTATTCCAGATACGCAGTATTTT. It yields the protein CASSLARGGRAVIPDTQYF.

V usage is TRBV15 and J usage is TRBJ2-7; TRBD2 might be the D (6 bases). This CDR3 is 16 amino acids long. Germline-derived CDR1 and CDR2 are LNHNV and YYDKDF (reference sequence). V gave up 0 bases and J gave up 7 bases, with 19 bases separating them. The CDR3 bases are TGTGCCACCAGCAGAGATCGAGGAGGGTCCTACAATGAGCAGTACTTC. Translated, it gives CATSRDRGGSYNEQYF.

The chain links TRBV29-1 to TRBJ2-1; 7 positions agree with TRBD2. CDR1 is SQVTM and CDR2 is ANQGSEA in the germline V gene. After removal of 5 bases from V and 6 bases from J, the junction contained 7 bases not matched to a gene. CDR3 length: 13 residues. The DNA for the CDR3 is TGCAGCGTTTCGGGGGGTTTCGGCAATGAGCAGTTCTTC. This sequence encodes CSVSGGFGNEQFF.

This clonotype appeared a few times. CDR3 amino acids: CASTKGTSFSYEQYF. The CDR3, as DNA: TGTGCCAGCACCAAAGGGACTTCCTTCTCCTACGAGCAGTACTTC. V usage is TRBV7-6 and J usage is TRBJ2-7, with D possibly matching TRBD2 (6 bases). V was cut by 7 bases and J by 0 bases, with 16 bases left in between. Germline values: CDR1 SGHVS, CDR2 FNYEAQ. CDR3 length equals 15 residues. Filled out from reference TRBV7-6 and TRBJ2-7, the complete variable domain reads GAGVSQSPRYKVTKRGQDVALRCDPISGHVSLYWYRQALGQGPEFLTYFNYEAQQDKSGLPNDRFSAERPEGSISTLTIQRTEQRDSAMYRCASTKGTSFSYEQYFGPGTRLTVT.

The gene calls are TRBV10-3 and TRBJ1-2; 10 bases line up with TRBD1. V was pared by 10 bases and J by 5 bases, with 7 bases of the junction left unmatched. The CDR3 totals 13 residues. The V gene's germline CDR1 is ENHRY and CDR2 SYGVKD. The CDR3, as DNA: TGTGCCACCGCTGGGACAGGGGAATATGGCTACACCTTC. Protein product: CATAGTGEYGYTF.

This clonotype appeared many times. The V and J genes are TRBV20-1 and TRBJ2-5; 15 positions agree with TRBD2. Germline V gene data show CDR1 as DFQATT and CDR2 as SNEGSKA (reference sequence). There are 16 residues in the CDR3. V dropped 4 bases and J dropped 11; count of bases not matched to a gene: 14. CDR3 residues: CSATHRTSGRAKEQYF. CDR3 nucleotide sequence: TGCAGTGCTACCCATCGGACTAGCGGGAGGGCCAAGGAGCAGTACTTC.

About this clonotype itself: A much larger clone sits a single nucleotide away, making a read error possible. V and J are TRBV10-3 and TRBJ2-7; weak D call: TRBD1 (6 bases). CDR1 is ENHRY, CDR2 SYGVKD, per germline. Trimming removed 7 bases at V and 3 bases at J, with 10 bases between. The CDR3 contains 12 residues. This CDR3 is CAINEQGYEQYF. CDR3 in DNA: TGTGCCATCAATGAACAGGGCTACGAGCAGTACTTC.

This clonotype has more than one count but fewer than ten. The chain joins TRBV27 to TRBJ2-7; D possibly corresponds to TRBD1 (7 bases). The germline CDR1 and CDR2 sequences are MNHEY and SMNVEV (reference sequence). This CDR3 comprises 15 residues. V lost 0 bases and J 1 base, leaving 10 bases between the germline ends. The CDR3 DNA follows: TGTGCCAGCAGTTTATCCAGGGGGGTTTCCTACGAGCAGTACTTC. This codes for CASSLSRGVSYEQYF.

This clonotype was seen more than once but under ten times. The chain joins TRBV29-1 to TRBJ2-1; maybe TRBD2 (5 bases). This CDR3 region has 14 residues. Germline V gives CDR1 SQVTM, CDR2 ANQGSEA. The V end was cut by 4 bases, the J end by 10 bases, with 20 bases between. The CDR3 loop reads CSVGPAAADGEQFF. The CDR3 DNA follows: TGCAGCGTTGGTCCTGCAGCGGCGGACGGGGAGCAGTTCTTC.